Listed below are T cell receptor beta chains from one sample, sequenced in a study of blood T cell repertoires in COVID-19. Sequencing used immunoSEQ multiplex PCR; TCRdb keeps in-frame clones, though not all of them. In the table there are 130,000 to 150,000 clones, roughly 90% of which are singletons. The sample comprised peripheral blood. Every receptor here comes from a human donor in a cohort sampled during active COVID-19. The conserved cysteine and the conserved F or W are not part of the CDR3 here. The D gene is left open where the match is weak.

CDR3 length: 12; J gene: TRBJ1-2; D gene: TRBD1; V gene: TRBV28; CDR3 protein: ASSLDRGSDGYT
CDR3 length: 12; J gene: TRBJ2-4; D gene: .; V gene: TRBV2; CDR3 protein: ASSEGQGTHIQY
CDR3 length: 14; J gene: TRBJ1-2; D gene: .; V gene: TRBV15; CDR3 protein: ATSRGSPGGDYGYT
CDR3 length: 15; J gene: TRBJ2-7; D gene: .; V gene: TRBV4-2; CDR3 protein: ASSQDQWAGGSYEQY
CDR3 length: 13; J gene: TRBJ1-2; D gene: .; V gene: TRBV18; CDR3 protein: ASSLPEKGGYGYT
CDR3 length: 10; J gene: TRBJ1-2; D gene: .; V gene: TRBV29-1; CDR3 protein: SAERVTYGYT
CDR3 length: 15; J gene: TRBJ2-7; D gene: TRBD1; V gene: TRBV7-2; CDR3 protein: ASSLVGLTGVAYEQY
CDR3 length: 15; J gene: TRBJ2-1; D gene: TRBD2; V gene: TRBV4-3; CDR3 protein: ASSQELAGVSYNEQF
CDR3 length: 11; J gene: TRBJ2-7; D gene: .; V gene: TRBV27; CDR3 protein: ASSPWTAGEQY
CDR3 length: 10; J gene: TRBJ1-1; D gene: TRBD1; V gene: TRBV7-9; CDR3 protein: ASSFGQGDAF
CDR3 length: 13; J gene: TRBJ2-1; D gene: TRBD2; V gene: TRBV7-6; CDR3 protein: ASSLASGIMNEQF
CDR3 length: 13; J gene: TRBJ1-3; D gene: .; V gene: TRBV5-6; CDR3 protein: ASSKRRGAGNTIY
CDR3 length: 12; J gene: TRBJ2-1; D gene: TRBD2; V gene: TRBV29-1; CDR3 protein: SVRLAGAYNEQF
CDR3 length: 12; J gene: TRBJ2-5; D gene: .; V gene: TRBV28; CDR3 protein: ASSGSATPGTQY
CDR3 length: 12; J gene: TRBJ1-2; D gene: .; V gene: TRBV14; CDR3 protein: ASSQDAQGYGYT
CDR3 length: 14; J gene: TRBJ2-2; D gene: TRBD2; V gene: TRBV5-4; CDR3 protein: ASSFAGGKNTGELF
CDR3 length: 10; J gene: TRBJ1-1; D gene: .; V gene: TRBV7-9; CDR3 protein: ASSFWTTGAF
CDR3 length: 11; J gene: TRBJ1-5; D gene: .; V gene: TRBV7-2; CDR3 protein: ASSSRGNQPQH
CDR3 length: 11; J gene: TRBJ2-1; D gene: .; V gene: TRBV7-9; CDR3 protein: ASSLQVDNEQF
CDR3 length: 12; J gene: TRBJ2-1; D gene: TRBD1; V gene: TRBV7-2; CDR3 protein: ASSHGQAPNEQF
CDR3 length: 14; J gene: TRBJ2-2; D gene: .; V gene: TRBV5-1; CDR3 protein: ASSLGRAPTTGELF
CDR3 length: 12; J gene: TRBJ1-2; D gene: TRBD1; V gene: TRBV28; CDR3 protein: ASEDRGAYYGYT
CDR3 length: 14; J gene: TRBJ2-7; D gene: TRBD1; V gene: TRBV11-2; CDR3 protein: ASSPWTGRRSYEQY
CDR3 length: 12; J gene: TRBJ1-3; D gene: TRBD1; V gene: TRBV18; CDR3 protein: ASSPGQEINTIY
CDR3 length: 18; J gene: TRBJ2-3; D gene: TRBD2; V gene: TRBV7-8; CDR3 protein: ASSLGSVTSGGGSTDTQY
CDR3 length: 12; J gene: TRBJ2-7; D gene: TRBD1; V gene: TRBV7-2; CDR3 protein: ASSSGTGGYEQY
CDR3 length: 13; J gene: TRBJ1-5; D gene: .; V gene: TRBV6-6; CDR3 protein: ASSVRAGGNQPQH
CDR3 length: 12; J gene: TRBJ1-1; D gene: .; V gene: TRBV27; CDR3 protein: ASRWGGQDTEAF
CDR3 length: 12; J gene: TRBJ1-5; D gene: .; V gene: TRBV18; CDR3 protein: ASSPLQGSQPQH
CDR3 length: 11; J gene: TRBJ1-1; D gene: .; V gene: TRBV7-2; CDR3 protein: ASSLAGGAEAF
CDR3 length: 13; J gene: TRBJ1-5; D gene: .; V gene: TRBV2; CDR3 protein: ASSEETVSNQPQH
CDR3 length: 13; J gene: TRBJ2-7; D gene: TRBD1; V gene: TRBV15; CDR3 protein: ATSHRGTPSYEQY
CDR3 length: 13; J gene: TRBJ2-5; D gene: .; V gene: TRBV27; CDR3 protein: ASRSDRFLRETQY
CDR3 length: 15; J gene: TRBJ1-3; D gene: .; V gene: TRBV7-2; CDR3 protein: ASSLRGGGLGGNTIY
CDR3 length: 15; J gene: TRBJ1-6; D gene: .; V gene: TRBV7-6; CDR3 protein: ASSLTDIQSYNSPLH
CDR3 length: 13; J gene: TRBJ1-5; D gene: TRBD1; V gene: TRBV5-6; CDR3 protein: ASSFGTGDSQPQH
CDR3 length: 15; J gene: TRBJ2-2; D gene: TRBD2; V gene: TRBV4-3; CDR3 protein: ASSQDPASGSAGELF
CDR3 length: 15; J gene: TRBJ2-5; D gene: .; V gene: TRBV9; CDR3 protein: ASSVAYTGGGGETQY
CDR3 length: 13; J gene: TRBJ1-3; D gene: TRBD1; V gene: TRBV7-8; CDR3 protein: ASSGQGLSGNTIY
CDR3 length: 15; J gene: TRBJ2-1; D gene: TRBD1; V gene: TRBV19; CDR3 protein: ASSIRDSPSSYNEQF
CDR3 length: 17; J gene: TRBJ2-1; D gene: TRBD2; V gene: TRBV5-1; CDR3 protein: ASSSGLAGGPVSYNEQF
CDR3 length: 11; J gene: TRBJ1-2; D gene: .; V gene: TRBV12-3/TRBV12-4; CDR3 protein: ASSFDRNYGYT
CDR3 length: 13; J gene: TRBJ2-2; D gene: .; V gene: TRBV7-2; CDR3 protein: ASSSRLGESGELF
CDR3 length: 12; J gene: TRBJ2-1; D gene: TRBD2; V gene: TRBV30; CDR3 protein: AWSIGTSNNEQF
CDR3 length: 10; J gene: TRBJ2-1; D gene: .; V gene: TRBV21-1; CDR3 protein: ASRGRLVEQF
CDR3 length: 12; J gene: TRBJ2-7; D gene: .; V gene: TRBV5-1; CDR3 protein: ASSLEGRPTEQY
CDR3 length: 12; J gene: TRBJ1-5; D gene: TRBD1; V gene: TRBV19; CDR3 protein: ASLDRDRNQPQH
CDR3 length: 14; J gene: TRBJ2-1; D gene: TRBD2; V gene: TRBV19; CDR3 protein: ASSPRRGGLIHEQF
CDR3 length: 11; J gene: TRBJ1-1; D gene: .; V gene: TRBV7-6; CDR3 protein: ASSREMNTEAF
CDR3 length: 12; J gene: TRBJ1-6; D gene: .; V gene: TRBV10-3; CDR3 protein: AISFNPGNSPFH
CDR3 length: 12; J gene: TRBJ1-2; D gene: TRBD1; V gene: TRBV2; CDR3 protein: ASRGGQGIYGYT
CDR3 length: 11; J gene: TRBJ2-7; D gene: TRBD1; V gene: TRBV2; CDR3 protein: ASRSGQIYEQY
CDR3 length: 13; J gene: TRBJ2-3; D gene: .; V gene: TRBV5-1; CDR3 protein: ASSLGDRDTDTQY
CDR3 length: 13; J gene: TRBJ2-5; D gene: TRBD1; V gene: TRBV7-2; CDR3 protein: ASSRDTGGRETQY